This TCR beta chain was captured by sequencing in a study of shared clonotypes between healthy human individuals. Overall study context: The donor group consisted of two women and three men, aged 18 to 49.

Splitting of each subset's genomic DNA was done evenly across several immunoSEQ plates. Sequenced by immunoSEQ multiplex PCR; TCRdb stores in-frame clones only, minus some. This sample has 2.3 million or so clones, with approximately 95% found just once. The V gene lost 5 bases and the J gene lost 9 bases, with 14 bases spanning the gap. From germline, CDR1 is GTSNPN and CDR2 SVGIG (reference sequence). This CDR3 is 12 amino acids long. The receptor was derived from a man between 18 and 35 years old in good health. Some clones in this sample may be carry-over from other donors' samples. The sequenced sample was naive CD4+ T cells from PBMCs. The subset was: CD45RA+ positively selected. The rearrangement joins TRBV30 to TRBJ2-1; TRBD2 might be the D (6 bases). CDR3 in amino acids: CAWGTLAREQFF. The CDR3 coding sequence is TGTGCCTGGGGGACTTTAGCGCGTGAGCAGTTCTTC. The full variable domain, in which reference TRBV30 and TRBJ2-1 provide the parts outside the CDR3, is SQTIHQWPATLVQPVGSPLSLECTVEGTSNPNLYWYRQAAGRGLQLLFYSVGIGQISSEVPQNLSASRPQDRQFILSSKKLLLSDSGFYLCAWGTLAREQFFGPGTRLTVL.